Presented here are 16 T cell receptor beta chains from one specimen sequenced in a study of T cells in Graves' hyperthyroidism and ophthalmopathy. TCR beta CDR3 region amplification was performed from RNA transcripts. Using the HTBI primer set, a first-round RT-PCR was run on the TCR CDR3. Via MiXCR, TCRdb re-called the multiplex PCR reads, giving one row per CDR3 protein. The sample carries fewer than 350,000 distinct CDR3 sequences, roughly an eighth recorded once. Sequenced input: blood. These receptors originate from a woman aged 40-49 years with Graves' hyperthyroidism.

A note on this clonotype: One end of the junction fails to match germline, which may point to a read error. CDR3 in amino acids: CSARARIGTGTQYF. As DNA, the CDR3 is TGCAGTGCTAGAGCTCGGATAGGCACAGGTACGCAGTATTTT. This chain connects TRBV20-1 to TRBJ2-3; a possible D gene is TRBD1 (5 bases). The CDR3 totals 14 residues. Germline CDR1 DFQATT, CDR2 SNEGSKA (reference sequence).

V is TRBV7-2 and J is TRBJ2-7; no definite D call. Trimming took off 3 bases at V and 1 base at J, with 7 bases between the two ends. Per germline, CDR1 SGHTA and CDR2 FQGNSA. This CDR3 is built from 13 residues. The CDR3 loop reads CASSFARSYEQYF. CDR3 DNA: TGTGCCAGCAGCTTCGCGCGTTCCTACGAGCAGTACTTC. The variable domain in full, completed from reference TRBV7-2 and TRBJ2-7, reads GAGVSQSPSNKVTEKGKDVELRCDPISGHTALYWYRQSLGQGLEFLIYFQGNSAPDKSGLPSDRFSAERTGGSVSTLTIQRTQQEDSAVYLCASSFARSYEQYFGPGTRLTVT.

This clonotype was counted many times. This sequence joins TRBV12-3 or TRBV12-4 and TRBJ2-1, with D perhaps matching TRBD1 (6 bases). Trimming pared 5 bases from V and 0 bases from J, leaving 17 bases between. The CDR3 extends over 17 amino acids. The CDR3 is CASSPQTGPSSYNEQFF. In nucleotides, the CDR3 is TGTGCCAGCAGTCCTCAGACAGGACCGAGCTCCTACAATGAGCAGTTCTTC.

Many counts were recorded for this clonotype. The chain carries TRBV2 and TRBJ1-1; D not certain. The CDR3 totals 13 residues. Per germline, CDR1 SNHLY and CDR2 FYNNEI. Trimming cost V 1 base and J 6 bases, with 9 bases left between them. The CDR3 region is CASSEGTKAEAFF. The CDR3 bases are TGTGCCAGCAGTGAAGGGACCAAGGCTGAAGCTTTCTTT.

This clonotype showed up many times. This rearrangement joins TRBV27 to TRBJ2-1; no reliable D call. Germline V gives CDR1 MNHEY, CDR2 SMNVEV (reference sequence). The CDR3 contains 16 residues. Between the trimmed V and J ends, which lost 3 bases and 5 bases, there was a span of 17 bases. The CDR3 DNA reads TGTGCCAGCAGTTTCTCTGTAGCCCCTATAGACAATGAGCAGTTCTTC. It translates to CASSFSVAPIDNEQFF.

In this sample, this clonotype turned up many times. This sequence joins TRBV12-3 or TRBV12-4 and TRBJ2-7; perhaps D is TRBD1 or TRBD2 (7 bases each). The CDR3 is made up of 17 amino acids. Trimming pared 6 bases from V and 4 bases from J, leaving 25 bases between. Here the CDR3 reads CASSLADDSRGIYEQYF. In nucleotides, the CDR3 is TGTGCCAGCAGCCTAGCGGACGACTCCAGGGGGATATACGAGCAGTACTTC.

This clonotype was counted ten times or more. The chain links TRBV12-3 or TRBV12-4 to TRBJ1-2; D gene unclear. V lost 5 bases and J 3 bases, leaving 19 bases between the germline ends. This CDR3 is 16 amino acids long. For the CDR3, the DNA is TGTGCCAGCAGTCAAGGATCGGGCAGAAGGGACTATGGCTACACCTTC. Encoded protein: CASSQGSGRRDYGYTF.

This clonotype occurred a few times. This chain uses TRBV19 with TRBJ2-7, with D uncertain. V was trimmed by 3 bases and J by 2 bases, leaving 14 bases between them. The CDR3 has 15 residues. CDR1 is LNHDA, CDR2 SQIVND, per germline (reference sequence). CDR3 in amino acids: CASSISNSPTYEQYF. Written as DNA, the CDR3 is TGTGCCAGTAGTATCAGCAACAGTCCAACCTACGAGCAGTACTTC.

This clonotype was seen ten or more times. The gene calls are TRBV7-2 and TRBJ2-7; 12 positions match TRBD1. Germline V gene data show CDR1 as SGHTA and CDR2 as FQGNSA. This CDR3 spans 17 amino acids. The V gene end was trimmed by 5 bases and the J gene end by 7 bases; junction bases not matched to a gene: 15. CDR3 amino acids: CASSVKPPGQGALEQYF. As DNA, the CDR3 is TGTGCCAGCAGCGTTAAACCCCCGGGACAGGGGGCCTTGGAGCAGTACTTC.

This chain uses TRBV10-2 with TRBJ1-2; D remains ambiguous. Trimming removed 0 bases at V and 8 bases at J, with 10 bases between. The CDR3 has 13 amino acids. CDR1 WSHSY and CDR2 SAAADI come from the germline V gene. DNA of the CDR3: TGCGCCAGCAGTGAGTCTACAAGAGAAGGCTACACCTTC. It specifies CASSESTREGYTF.

This clonotype was seen at least ten times. V and J are TRBV5-8 and TRBJ2-5; 7 nucleotides agree with TRBD2. The CDR3 contains 14 residues. Germline lookup yields CDR1 SGHTS and CDR2 YDEGEE. The V gene end was trimmed by 1 base and the J gene end by 5 bases; junction bases not matched to a gene: 5. Written as DNA, the CDR3 is TGTGCCAGCAGCTTGCAAGGGGAGGGTGAGACCCAGTACTTC. Translation gives CASSLQGEGETQYF.

At least ten counts were recorded for this clonotype. The DNA for the CDR3 is TGCAGCGTTACCGCGGACTACACCGGGGAGCTGTTTTTT. Encoded protein: CSVTADYTGELFF. The chain has TRBV29-1 and TRBJ2-2; D perhaps matches TRBD2 (5 bases). V dropped 5 bases and J dropped 3 bases, with 10 bases sitting between them. CDR1 is SQVTM, CDR2 ANQGSEA, per germline. The CDR3 has 13 residues.

The CDR3: CASSIGTNTEAFF. The CDR3 DNA follows: TGTGCCAGTAGTATAGGGACAAACACTGAAGCTTTCTTT. V usage is TRBV19 and J usage is TRBJ1-1; the D gene is possibly TRBD1 (5 bases). Germline V CDR1 and CDR2: LNHDA, SQIVND (reference sequence). This CDR3 is 13 amino acids long. The V gene lost 1 base and the J gene lost 2 bases, with 5 bases spanning the gap.

V usage is TRBV5-6 and J usage is TRBJ2-2, with TRBD2 as a possible D gene (6 bases). Trimming cost V 4 bases and J 1 base, with 17 bases left between them. The germline gives CDR1 SGHDT, CDR2 YYEEEE. This CDR3 region has 17 residues. The CDR3 DNA follows: TGTGCCAGCAGCCCGGGGGTGTGGTTCCAGAACACCGGGGAGCTGTTTTTT. Translation gives CASSPGVWFQNTGELFF.

With respect to this clonotype: A much bigger clone sits one base away, suggesting this may be a read error. The chain recombines TRBV18 with TRBJ1-1; the D gene is possibly TRBD1 (5 bases). Germline V gives CDR1 KGHSH, CDR2 LQKENI. The CDR3 is 15 amino acids. The CDR3, as DNA: TGTGCCAGCCCACCATTTAAGGGACTCTCGACTGAAGCTTTCTTT. Amino acids: CASPPFKGLSTEAFF.

This clonotype was seen at least ten times. The V call is TRBV3-1, the J call TRBJ1-2; D call uncertain. This CDR3 is 14 amino acids long. The germline gives CDR1 LGHDT, CDR2 YNNKEL (reference sequence). Trimming removed 4 bases at V and 2 bases at J, with 11 bases between. CDR3 residues: CASSRITANYGYTF. DNA for the CDR3: TGTGCCAGCAGCCGGATAACAGCGAACTATGGCTACACCTTC.